The clone carrying this T cell receptor beta chain has just a few counts. The data are from a study of CD8 T cells in ankylosing spondylitis. Trimming shortened V by 1 base and J by 3 bases, and 10 bases separated the two germline ends. CDR1 DFQATT and CDR2 SNEGSKA come from the germline V gene (reference sequence). The CDR3 has 13 amino acids. MiXCR was run by TCRdb on the 5' RACE reads, yielding one entry per CDR3 protein. The sample consists of about 160,000 distinct CDR3 sequences, 9.8% of them appearing once. J is TRBJ2-7 and V is TRBV20-1, with D tentatively TRBD2 (6 bases). Input material: blood, either unsorted or a sorted T cell fraction (not recorded which). This TCR derives from a female donor with ankylosing spondylitis or in good health (not recorded which). This chain's CDR3 is CSARVPTSYEQYF. CDR3 nucleotide sequence: TGCAGTGCTAGAGTCCCGACTAGCTACGAGCAGTACTTC.